This record covers a single T cell receptor (beta chain). A sample-barcoded 5' primer and a J-beta primer mix were used in a second PCR of roughly 7 to 12 cycles. TCRdb independently ran MiXCR on the 5' RACE reads; one entry per CDR3 protein. Counted here are about 640,000 distinct CDR3 sequences, about 53% occurring once; the ten biggest clones make up 30% to 40%. The V segment lost 3 bases and the J segment 1 base; nucleotides outside the gene matches: 17. The CDR3 is 20 residues long. Germline V CDR1 and CDR2: MGHRA, YSYEKL. This sample is drawn from a study of blood T cells in healthy people across ages.

The sample was blood. The chain employs TRBV4-1 and TRBJ2-3; 9 bases agree with TRBD2. This sequence originates from a man aged 60 to 75 in good health. The CDR3 DNA reads TGCGCCAGCAGCCAGAATCGCGGGGGGGCGGTACAACGCGGCACAGATACGCAGTATTTT. Amino acid sequence: CASSQNRGGAVQRGTDTQYF.